This T cell receptor beta chain stems from a study of T-cell memory formation after mild COVID-19 (dated by TCRdb to the early 2020s). Looking at the study overall: TCR sequence clusters from the two donors were largely donor specific. In a couple of donors, T-cell clones that expanded and contracted after mild COVID-19 were tracked by sequencing TCRalpha and TCRbeta repertoires over time. The cohort was made up of two young adult volunteers, one female and one male, who were previously healthy.

Ficoll-Paque density gradient centrifugation was used to isolate PBMCs. Here is what the overall study found, with its caveats: Contracting CD4+ clones turned up mainly in the CM and EM memory subsets, whereas EMRA was where CD8+ clones were enriched. Some responding clones were detected in pre-infection memory, which suggested that pre-existing cross-reactive memory T cells had joined the SARS-CoV-2 response. Only a couple of mild cases were covered by the study, and larger cohorts that include severe cases with pre-infection samples were considered necessary. SARS-CoV-2 specificity of the second-wave clones peaking on day 37 was not confirmed. Clones contracting from day 15 to 85 had balanced CD4/CD8 phenotypes, while a second wave expanding from day 15 to 37 was biased towards CD4+.

Turning to this clonotype: Which antigen it targets is not known. No much larger clone is present one base from it, and per-base qualities are unavailable.

V was cut back by 1 base and J by 6 bases, leaving a gap of 9 bases between them. Reading from cysteine to phenylalanine, the CDR3 counts 13 amino acids. The sequence is cut down to CDR3 DNA, 39 bases in frame from base 1. TCRdb names Illumina NovaSeq 6000 as the instrument used. TCRalpha and TCRbeta cDNA libraries were built by 5'RACE with constant-segment primers, adding sample barcodes and unique molecular identifiers. RNA was extracted from every sample with Trizol reagent. Libraries were amplified in two PCR steps, with a second sample barcode and Illumina TruSeq adapters added in the second step. Sequencing of the libraries was done on an Illumina NovaSeq, producing 2 x 150 bp paired-end reads. Processing in the source paper ran as follows. Reads were demultiplexed and collapsed into UMI-guided consensus sequences with migec v1.2.7. Using mixcr v2.1.11, UMI consensuses were aligned to TRA and TRB V and J templates and then assembled into clonotypes. A clonotype was counted as expanded or contracted only if both edgeR and NoisET called the change significant, with noise models trained on biological replicates. For edgeR calls, a false discovery rate-adjusted p below 0.01 and a log2 fold-change threshold of 1 were applied. As an exploratory analysis of dynamics, max-normalized trajectories of the 1000 most abundant clonotypes were examined with PCA combined with hierarchical clustering. Separately sequenced CD4+ and CD8+ repertoires were used to assign the CD4 or CD8 phenotype of responding clones. TCRdb handled the public reads itself, with Q25 trimming in fastp and clone calling in MiXCR, and kept productive beta chains. Here each entry gathers all rows of one CDR3 protein and keeps the most common genes and DNA. These V and J calls are TCRdb output, not the study's own analysis. This sample lists 450,000 to 650,000 distinct CDR3 sequences; about 20% were detected once. Of the sample, approximately 12% is held by the ten largest clones.

Sequencing was carried out using PBMCs or a T cell subset sorted from them (not recorded which). This TCR was recovered from an adult woman who had mild COVID-19 (a few samples of this study predate the infection). The sample titles of this study are shuffled in the database, so cell type and time point are left out; the donor was told from shared clones. The V and J segments used are TRBV12-3 or TRBV12-4 and TRBJ1-1; no D gene can be assigned with confidence. The nucleotide sequence reads as follows: TGTGCCAGCAGTTTAGTCGGAGTCCCTGAAGCTTTCTTT. It encodes CASSLVGVPEAFF.